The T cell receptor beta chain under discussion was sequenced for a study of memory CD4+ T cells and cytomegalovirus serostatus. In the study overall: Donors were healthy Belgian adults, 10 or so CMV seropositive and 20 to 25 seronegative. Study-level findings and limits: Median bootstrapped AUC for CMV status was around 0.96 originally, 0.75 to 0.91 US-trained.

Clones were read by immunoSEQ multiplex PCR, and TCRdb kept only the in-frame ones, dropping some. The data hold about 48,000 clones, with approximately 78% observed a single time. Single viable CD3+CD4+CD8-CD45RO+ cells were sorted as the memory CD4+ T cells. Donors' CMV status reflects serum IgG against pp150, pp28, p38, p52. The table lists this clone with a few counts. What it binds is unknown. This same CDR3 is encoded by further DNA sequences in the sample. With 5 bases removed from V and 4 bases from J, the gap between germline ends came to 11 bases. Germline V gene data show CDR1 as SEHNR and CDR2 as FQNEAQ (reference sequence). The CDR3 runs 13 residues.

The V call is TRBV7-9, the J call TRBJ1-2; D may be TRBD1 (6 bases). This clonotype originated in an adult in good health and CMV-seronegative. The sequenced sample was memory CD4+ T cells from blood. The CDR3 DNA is TGTGCCAGCAGCCCGGGGGCCGGCTATGGCTACACCTTC. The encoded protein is CASSPGAGYGYTF.